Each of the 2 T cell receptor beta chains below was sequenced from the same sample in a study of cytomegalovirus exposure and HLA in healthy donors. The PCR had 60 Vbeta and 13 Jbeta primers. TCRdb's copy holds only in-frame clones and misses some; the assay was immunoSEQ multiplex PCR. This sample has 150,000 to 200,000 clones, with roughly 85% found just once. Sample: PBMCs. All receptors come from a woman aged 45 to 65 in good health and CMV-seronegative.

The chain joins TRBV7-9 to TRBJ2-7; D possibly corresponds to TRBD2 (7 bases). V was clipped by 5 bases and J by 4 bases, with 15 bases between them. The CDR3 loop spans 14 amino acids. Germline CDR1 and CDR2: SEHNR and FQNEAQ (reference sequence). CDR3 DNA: TGTGCCAGCAGCGGGGGGGGGCAGAATTACGAGCAGTACTTC. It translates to CASSGGGQNYEQYF. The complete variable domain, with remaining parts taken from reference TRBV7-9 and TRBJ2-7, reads DTGVSQNPRHKITKRGQNVTFRCDPISEHNRLYWYRQTLGQGPEFLTYFQNEAQLEKSRLLSDRFSAERPKGSFSTLEIQRTEQGDSAMYLCASSGGGQNYEQYFGPGTRLTVT.

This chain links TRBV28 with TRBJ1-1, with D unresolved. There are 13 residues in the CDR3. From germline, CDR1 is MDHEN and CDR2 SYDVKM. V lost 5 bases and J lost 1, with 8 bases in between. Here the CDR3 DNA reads TGTGCCAGCAGTCTACCTCAGAACACTGAAGCTTTCTTT. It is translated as CASSLPQNTEAFF.